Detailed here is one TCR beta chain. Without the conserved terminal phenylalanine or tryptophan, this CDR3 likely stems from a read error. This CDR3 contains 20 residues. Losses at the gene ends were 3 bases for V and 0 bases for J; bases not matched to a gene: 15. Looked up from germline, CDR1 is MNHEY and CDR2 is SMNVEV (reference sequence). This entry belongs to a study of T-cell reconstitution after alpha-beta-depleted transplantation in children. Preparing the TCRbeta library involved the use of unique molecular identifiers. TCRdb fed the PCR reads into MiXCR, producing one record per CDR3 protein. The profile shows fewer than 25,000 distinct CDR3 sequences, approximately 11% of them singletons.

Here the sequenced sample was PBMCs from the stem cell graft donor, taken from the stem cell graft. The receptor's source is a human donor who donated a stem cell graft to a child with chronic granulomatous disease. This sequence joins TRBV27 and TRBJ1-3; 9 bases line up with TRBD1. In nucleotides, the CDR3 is TGTGCCAGCAGTTTGTCCGGGACAGGGCCCTTTGGTTACTCTGGAAACACCATATATTAT. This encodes CASSLSGTGPFGYSGNTIYY.